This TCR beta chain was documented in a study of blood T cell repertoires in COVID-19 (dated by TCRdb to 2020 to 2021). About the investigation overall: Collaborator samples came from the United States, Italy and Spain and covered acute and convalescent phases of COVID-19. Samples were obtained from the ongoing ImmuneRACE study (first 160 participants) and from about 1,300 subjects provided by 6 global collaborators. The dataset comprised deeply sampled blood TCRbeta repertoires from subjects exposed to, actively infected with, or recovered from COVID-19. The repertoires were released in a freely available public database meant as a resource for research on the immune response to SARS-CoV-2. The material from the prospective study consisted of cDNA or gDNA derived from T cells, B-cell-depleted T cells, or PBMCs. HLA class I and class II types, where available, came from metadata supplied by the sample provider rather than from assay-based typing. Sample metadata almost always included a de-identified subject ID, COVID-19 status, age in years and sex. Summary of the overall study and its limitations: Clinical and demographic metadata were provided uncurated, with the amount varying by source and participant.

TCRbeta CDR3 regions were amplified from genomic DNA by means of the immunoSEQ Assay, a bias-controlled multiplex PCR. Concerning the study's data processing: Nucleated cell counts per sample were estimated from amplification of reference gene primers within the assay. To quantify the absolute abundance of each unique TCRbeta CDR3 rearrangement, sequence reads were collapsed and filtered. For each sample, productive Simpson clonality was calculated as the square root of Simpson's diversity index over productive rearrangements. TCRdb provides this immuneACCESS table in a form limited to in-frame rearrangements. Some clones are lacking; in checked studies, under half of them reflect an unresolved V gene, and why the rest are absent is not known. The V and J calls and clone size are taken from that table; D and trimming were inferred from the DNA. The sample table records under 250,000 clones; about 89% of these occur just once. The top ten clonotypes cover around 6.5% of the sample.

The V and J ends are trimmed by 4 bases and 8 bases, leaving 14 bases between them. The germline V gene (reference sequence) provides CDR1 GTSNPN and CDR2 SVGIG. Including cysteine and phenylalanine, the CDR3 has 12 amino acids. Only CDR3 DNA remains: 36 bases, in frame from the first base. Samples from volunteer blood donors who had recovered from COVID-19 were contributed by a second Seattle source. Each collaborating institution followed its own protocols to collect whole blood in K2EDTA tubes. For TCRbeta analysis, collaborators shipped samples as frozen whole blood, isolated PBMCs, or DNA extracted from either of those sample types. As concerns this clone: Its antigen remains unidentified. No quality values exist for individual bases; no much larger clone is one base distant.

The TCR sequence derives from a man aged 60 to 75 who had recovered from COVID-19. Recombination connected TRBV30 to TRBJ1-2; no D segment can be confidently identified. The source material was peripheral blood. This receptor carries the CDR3 CAWTPRTGGYTF. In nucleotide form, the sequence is TGTGCCTGGACCCCCAGAACCGGGGGCTACACCTTC.